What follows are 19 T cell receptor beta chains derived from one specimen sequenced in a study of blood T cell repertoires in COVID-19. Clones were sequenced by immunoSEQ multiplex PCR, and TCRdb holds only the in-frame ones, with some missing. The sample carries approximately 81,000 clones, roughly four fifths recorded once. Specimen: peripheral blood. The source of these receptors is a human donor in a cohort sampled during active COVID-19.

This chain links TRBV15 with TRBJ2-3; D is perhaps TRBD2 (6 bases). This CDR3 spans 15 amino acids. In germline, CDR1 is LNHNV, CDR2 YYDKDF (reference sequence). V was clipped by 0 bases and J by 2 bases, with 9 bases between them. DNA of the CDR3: TGTGCCACCAGCAGAGATGGGACTGTCACAGATACGCAGTATTTT. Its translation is CATSRDGTVTDTQYF.

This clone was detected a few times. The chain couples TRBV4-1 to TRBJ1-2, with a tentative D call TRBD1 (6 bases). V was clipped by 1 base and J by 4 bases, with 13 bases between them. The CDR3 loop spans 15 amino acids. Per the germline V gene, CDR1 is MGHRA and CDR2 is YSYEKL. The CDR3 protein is CASSQGWTALYGYTF. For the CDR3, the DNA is TGCGCCAGCAGCCAAGGGTGGACAGCACTCTATGGCTACACCTTC.

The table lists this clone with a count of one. The CDR3 nucleotides are TGCGCCAGCAGCACCGAATCAGGGGGAATAGGAACTGAAGCTTTCTTT. This codes for CASSTESGGIGTEAFF. The gene calls are TRBV5-1 and TRBJ1-1; 7 nucleotides match TRBD1. This CDR3 spans 16 amino acids. Germline assignment: CDR1 SGHRS and CDR2 YFSETQ. Trimming cost V 4 bases and J 5 bases; bases outside gene matches: 14.

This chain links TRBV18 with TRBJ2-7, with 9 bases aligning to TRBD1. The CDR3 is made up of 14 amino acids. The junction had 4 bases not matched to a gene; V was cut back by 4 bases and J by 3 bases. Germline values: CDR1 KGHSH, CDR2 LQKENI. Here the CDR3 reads CASSRWDRVYEQYF. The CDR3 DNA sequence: TGTGCCAGCTCACGATGGGACAGGGTCTACGAGCAGTACTTC.

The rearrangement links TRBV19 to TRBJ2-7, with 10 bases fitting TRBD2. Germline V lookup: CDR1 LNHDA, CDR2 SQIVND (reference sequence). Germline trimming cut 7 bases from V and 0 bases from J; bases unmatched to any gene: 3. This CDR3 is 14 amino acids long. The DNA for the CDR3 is TGTGCCAGTACCATAGCGGGGGGCTCCTACGAGCAGTACTTC. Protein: CASTIAGGSYEQYF.

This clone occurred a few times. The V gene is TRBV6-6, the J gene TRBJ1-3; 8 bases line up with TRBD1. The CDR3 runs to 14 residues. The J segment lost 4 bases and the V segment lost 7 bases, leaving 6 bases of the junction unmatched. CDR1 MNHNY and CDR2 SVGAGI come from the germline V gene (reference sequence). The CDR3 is CASIQGADGNTIYF. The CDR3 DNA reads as TGTGCCAGCATCCAGGGGGCGGACGGAAACACCATATATTTT.

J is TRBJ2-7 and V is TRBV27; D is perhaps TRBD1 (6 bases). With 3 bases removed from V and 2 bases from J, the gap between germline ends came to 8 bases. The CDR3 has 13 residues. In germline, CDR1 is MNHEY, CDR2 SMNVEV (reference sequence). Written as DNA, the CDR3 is TGTGCCAGCAGTTTGCAGGGGACCTACGAGCAGTACTTC. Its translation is CASSLQGTYEQYF.

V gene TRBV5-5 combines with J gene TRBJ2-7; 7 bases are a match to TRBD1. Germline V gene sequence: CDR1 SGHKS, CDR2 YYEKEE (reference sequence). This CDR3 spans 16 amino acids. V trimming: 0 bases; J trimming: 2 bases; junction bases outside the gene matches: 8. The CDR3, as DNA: TGTGCCAGCAGCTTGGGTCTCGGGACAGCCGCCTACGAGCAGTACTTC. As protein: CASSLGLGTAAYEQYF. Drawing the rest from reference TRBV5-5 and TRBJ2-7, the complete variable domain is DAGVTQSPTHLIKTRGQQVTLRCSPISGHKSVSWYQQVLGQGPQFIFQYYEKEERGRGNFPDRFSARQFPNYSSELNVNALLLGDSALYLCASSLGLGTAAYEQYFGPGTRLTVT.

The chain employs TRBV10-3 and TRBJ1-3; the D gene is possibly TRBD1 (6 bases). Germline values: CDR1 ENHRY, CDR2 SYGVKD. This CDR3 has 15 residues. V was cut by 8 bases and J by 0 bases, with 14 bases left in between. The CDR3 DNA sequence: TGTGCCATCCGGACCACAGGGAACTCTGGAAACACCATATATTTT. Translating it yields CAIRTTGNSGNTIYF.

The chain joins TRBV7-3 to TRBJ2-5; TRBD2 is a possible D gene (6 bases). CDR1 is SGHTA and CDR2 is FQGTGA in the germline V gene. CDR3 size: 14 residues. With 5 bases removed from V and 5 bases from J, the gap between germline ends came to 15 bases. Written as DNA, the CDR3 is TGTGCCAGCAGCCCCACGCGGGGACGGGAGACCCAGTACTTC. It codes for CASSPTRGRETQYF.

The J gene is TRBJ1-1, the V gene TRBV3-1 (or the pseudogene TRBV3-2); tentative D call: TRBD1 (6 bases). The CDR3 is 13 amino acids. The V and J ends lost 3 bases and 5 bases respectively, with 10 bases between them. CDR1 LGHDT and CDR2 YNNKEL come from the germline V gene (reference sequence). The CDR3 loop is CASSHRGGTEAFF. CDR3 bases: TGTGCCAGCAGCCATAGGGGGGGGACTGAAGCTTTCTTT.

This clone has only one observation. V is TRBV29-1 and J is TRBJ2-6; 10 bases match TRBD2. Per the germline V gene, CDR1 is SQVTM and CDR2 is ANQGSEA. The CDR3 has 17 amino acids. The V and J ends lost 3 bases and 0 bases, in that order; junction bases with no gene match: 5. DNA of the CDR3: TGCAGCGTTGAGTCTAGCGGGGGTGCCTCTGGGGCCAACGTCCTGACTTTC. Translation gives CSVESSGGASGANVLTF.

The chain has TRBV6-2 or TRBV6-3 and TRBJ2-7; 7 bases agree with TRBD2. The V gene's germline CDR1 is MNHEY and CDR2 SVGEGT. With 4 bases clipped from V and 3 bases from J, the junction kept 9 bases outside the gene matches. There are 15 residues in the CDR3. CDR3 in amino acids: CASSSLMGGVYEQYF. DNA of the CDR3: TGTGCCAGCAGTTCCCTCATGGGGGGGGTCTACGAGCAGTACTTC.

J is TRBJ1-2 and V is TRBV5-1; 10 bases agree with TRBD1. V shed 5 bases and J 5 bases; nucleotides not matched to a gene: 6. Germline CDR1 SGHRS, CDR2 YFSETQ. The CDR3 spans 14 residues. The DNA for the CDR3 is TGCGCCAGCAGATCCGGGACAGGGGAGTATGGCTACACCTTC. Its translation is CASRSGTGEYGYTF. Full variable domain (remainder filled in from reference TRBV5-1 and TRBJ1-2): KAGVTQTPRYLIKTRGQQVTLSCSPISGHRSVSWYQQTPGQGLQFLFEYFSETQRNKGNFPGRFSGRQFSNSRSEMNVSTLELGDSALYLCASRSGTGEYGYTFGSGTRLTVV.

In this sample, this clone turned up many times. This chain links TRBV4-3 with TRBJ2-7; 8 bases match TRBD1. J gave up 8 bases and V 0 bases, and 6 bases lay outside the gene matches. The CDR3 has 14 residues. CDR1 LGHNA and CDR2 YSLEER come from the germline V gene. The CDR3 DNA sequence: TGCGCCAGCAGCCAAGATGAAACAGGGGGAAAGCAGTACTTC. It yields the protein CASSQDETGGKQYF.

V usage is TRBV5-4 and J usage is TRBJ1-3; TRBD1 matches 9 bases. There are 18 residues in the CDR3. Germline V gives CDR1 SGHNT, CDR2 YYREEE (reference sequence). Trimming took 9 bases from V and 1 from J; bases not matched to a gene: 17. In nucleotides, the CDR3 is TGTGCCACCTACACCGGGACAGGGTCATCGCGTTCTGGAAACACCATATATTTT. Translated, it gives CATYTGTGSSRSGNTIYF.

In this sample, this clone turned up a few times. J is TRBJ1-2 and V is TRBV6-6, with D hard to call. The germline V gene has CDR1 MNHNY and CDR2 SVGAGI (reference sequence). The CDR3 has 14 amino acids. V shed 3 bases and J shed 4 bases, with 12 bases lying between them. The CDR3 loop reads CASSYSGRSYGYTF. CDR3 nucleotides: TGTGCCAGCAGTTATTCGGGAAGAAGCTATGGCTACACCTTC.

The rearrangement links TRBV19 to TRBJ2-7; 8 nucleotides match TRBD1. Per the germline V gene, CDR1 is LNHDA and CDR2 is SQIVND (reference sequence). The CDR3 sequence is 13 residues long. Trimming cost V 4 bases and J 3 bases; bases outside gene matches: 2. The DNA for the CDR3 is TGTGCCAGTAGTAGGACAGGGCTCTACGAGCAGTACTTC. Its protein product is CASSRTGLYEQYF.

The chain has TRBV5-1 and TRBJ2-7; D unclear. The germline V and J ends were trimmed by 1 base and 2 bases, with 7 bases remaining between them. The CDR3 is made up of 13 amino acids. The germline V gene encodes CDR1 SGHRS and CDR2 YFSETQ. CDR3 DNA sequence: TGCGCCAGCAGCTTGTCATCCACCTACGAGCAGTACTTC. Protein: CASSLSSTYEQYF.